Here is one T cell receptor beta chain with its context. It has no known antigen specificity. Per-nucleotide qualities are absent, and no much larger clonotype sits a single base away. The data were taken from a study of cytomegalovirus exposure and HLA in healthy donors (dated by TCRdb to about 2017). Describing the broader study: An earlier analysis of roughly 610 of the donors reported 276 Gb of sequence data and around 110 million unique TCR beta sequences obtained from roughly 180 million T cells. An early release covering 500 to 750 HLA-typed donors comprised roughly 300 gigabases of sequencing data and approximately 85 million unique TCR sequences. Of the approximately 400 genotyped donors, 65% to 90% were placed in the genetic ancestry cluster associated with self-reported Caucasian donors. The study was designed to test whether signatures of past pathogen exposure could be identified by cataloging public T cell receptors. The study used immunosequencing to profile the T cell repertoires of approximately 690 subjects and linked those repertoires to cytomegalovirus serostatus. A separate validation cohort of about 110 different subjects was used in addition to the approximately 640-subject first cohort. High-throughput TCR immunosequencing, statistical association of individual TCRs with disease status, and machine learning were combined to predict cytomegalovirus infection status. A later analysis re-examined previously published TCR beta repertoires from about 670 donors and added high-resolution HLA genotyping to investigate patterns of TCR occurrence. In the later analysis, no new phenotypic data were used to find candidate immune exposures; instead, reliance was placed on TCR beta sequences and their occurrence across donors. To decide whether each TCR beta V gene segment behaved as functional or pseudogenic, an earlier analysis of approximately 600 of the donors relied on high-throughput TCR beta sequencing. Donor age, sex, ethnicity and CMV serostatus were collected together with the repertoire data. A later genetic analysis used genome-wide SNP genotypes for about three fifths of the roughly 700 donors, treating that subset as a discovery cohort. Every repertoire in the discovery cohort had been generated on one and the same sequencing platform. HLA typing covered class I and class II loci at four-digit resolution. The number of donors typed differed by locus, with about 620-630 for A, B, C, DRB1 and DQB1, around 520 for DQA1, about 610 for DPA1, and approximately 470 for DPB1. Roughly 5 DR-DQ haplotypes were handled as single units for association and clustering, since linkage in the cohort was strong. Among 300 to 500 genotyped donors of the cohort, an average of roughly 230,000 unique TCR beta nucleotide sequences was sequenced per donor, of which 15% to 20% were non-productive. The research as a whole found: A further reported finding was that TCR beta sequences accurately predicted the HLA-A and HLA-B alleles for most subjects in the first cohort. In a later analysis, most CMV-associated TCR beta chains were found to appear HLA-restricted, with HLA associations seemingly driven largely by CMV exposure. In a later genetic analysis, fewer N-insertions in productive TCRs were reported among donors in an Asian-associated ancestry cluster than the roughly 700-donor mean. A later analysis found that HLA-associated TCR beta chains were more clonally expanded and had lower generation probabilities than equally common non-associated chains. While some public TCRs were present in many individuals, most TCR sequences turned up only very rarely across donors. A later analysis reported that several top co-occurrence clusters appeared linked to parvovirus B19, influenza, CMV and Epstein-Barr virus. Seventeen rarely observed V segments, including chromosome 9 orphons, were excluded from the earlier analysis of approximately 500 of the donors because counts were too low. The study listed 164 TCR beta chains as associated with cytomegalovirus. Linkage disequilibrium might explain the correlated functional status among segregating V segments, but an unknown experimental factor could not be excluded. Three of the identified cytomegalovirus-associated TCR beta chains were confirmed in vitro to be specific for cytomegalovirus antigens. In this cohort, only TCR beta chains were sequenced, and detectable features were limited by the absence of alpha or paired-chain data. In a later genetic analysis, a missense DCLRE1C variant was associated with V-gene and J-gene trimming of TCR beta chains, and the association was replicated in an independent cohort. In both the original and validation cohorts, the classifier was reported to diagnose cytomegalovirus status with high specificity and sensitivity. In a later analysis, the rate of TCR association differed among HLA loci, with DRB1 alleles having the most associated TCRs and HLA-C alleles having the fewest. A cluster of highly shared sequence variants was judged likely to represent a technical artifact of the sequencing pipeline. Because HLA typing was unavailable for some donors at each locus, only the typed subset was used in association tests. For the cohort, immune exposure information was limited to CMV serostatus. The 87-base-pair reads could not distinguish some IMGT-functional V segments, including TRBV6-2 and TRBV6-3, so those segments were excluded. The authors suggested that the approach could potentially be extended to other disease states and immunological phenotypes. Specific HLA alleles were associated with more than 15,000 TCR beta sequences at a false discovery rate of 0.05 in a later analysis. An earlier analysis of several hundred of the donors showed that most TCR beta V segments appeared in productive rearrangements either about 87% or about 30% of the time, which broadly matched IMGT annotations. When HLA alleles, especially DR and DQ, strongly co-occurred, TCR associations were difficult to assign to individual alleles. Sequencing depth was assumed to be roughly uniform across donors in the presence/absence analyses, though that assumption may not hold.

The cohort comprised under 700 healthy bone marrow donors. At the time of sampling, every cohort member was nominally healthy, though immune exposures that went unrecorded were likely present. The donor tested CMV seropositive and was one of the 289 seropositive cohort members. A peripheral blood sample was provided by each donor, and peripheral blood mononuclear cells were used for TCR beta sequencing. Genomic DNA extraction from the blood cell samples was performed with the Qiagen DNeasy Blood Extraction Kit. From the cysteine up to the phenylalanine, the CDR3 has a length of 11 residues. The retained sequence is limited to the CDR3, 33 bases, with the frame set at the first base. The germline V gene specifies MNHEY as CDR1 and SVGAGI as CDR2. The V and J ends are trimmed by 6 bases and 9 bases, leaving 9 bases between them. The library was obtained by the immunoSEQ multiplex PCR assay. A mixture of 60 forward primers for TCR Vbeta segments and 13 reverse primers for TCR Jbeta segments was used in the multiplex PCR. The CDR3 region of rearranged TCR beta genes was amplified from genomic DNA with a multiplex PCR assay. The Illumina HiSeq System was used to sequence the amplified TCR beta libraries as 87-base-pair reads. The published analysis was carried out like this. A later analysis counted some 80 million unique TCR beta chains across the approximately 700 repertoires, and roughly 10 million of these chains were shared by at least two donors. A nearest-neighbor algorithm error-corrected the raw reads and collapsed the reads into unique sequences, merging closely related sequences to remove PCR and sequencing errors. CDR3 sequences were aligned to IMGT reference sequences to assign V, D and J gene segments. For a sequence to be retained, at least a six-nucleotide match to both a V gene segment and a J gene segment was required. Rearrangements were classified as productive when the CDR3 lacked stop codons and remained in frame with V and J, and all other rearrangements were classified as non-productive. CDR3 was defined according to IMGT convention as the region running from the second conserved V-encoded cysteine to the conserved J-encoded phenylalanine. The earlier analysis of 587 of the donors excluded any sequence lacking an unambiguous match to a single V gene segment. An earlier analysis of several hundred of the donors classified V segments as functional when productive rearrangements were above 56.7% and as segregating when the standard deviation between donors was above 5%. A statistical classification framework was built for diagnosing cytomegalovirus status from the catalog of TCR beta chain sequences. In a later analysis, TCR nucleotide sequences were compared against IMGT/GENE-DB human TR gene sequences so that V and J genes could be assigned. Using the TCRdist pipeline, a later analysis assigned CDR3 sequences along with most-parsimonious VDJ recombination scenarios. In a later analysis, each TCR beta chain was defined by its CDR3 amino acid sequence together with its V-gene family, and reads without a unique V-gene family were excluded. As a way to deal with suspected cross-contamination and a sequencing artifact, a later analysis dropped 450 to 600 nucleotide sequences that were highly shared and had low generation probability. In a later analysis, a clonal expansion index was calculated for each public chain from normalized within-repertoire ranks of inferred template counts. A later analysis computed generation probabilities with a VDJ recombination model fitted to out-of-frame rearrangements, and checked the results against IGoR. In a later analysis, hypergeometric tests were used to score TCR-TCR, TCR-HLA and TCR-CMV co-occurrence, with a repertoire-size bias correction applied to TCR pairs. False discovery rates were estimated in a later analysis by permuting HLA or CMV assignments 20 times. A later analysis grouped co-occurring TCRs with DBSCAN, adding TCRdist sequence similarity when clustering within HLA-allele-positive subsets. For co-occurrence clustering, repertoires with fewer than 30,000 or more than 120,000 public chains were excluded, along with roughly 5 repertoires with anomalous nucleotide sharing. TCRdb obtained this table from immuneACCESS and retained in-frame rearrangements with V and J assigned. These tables miss some clones; where compared with another copy, unresolved V genes account for less than half of the shortfall, and the remainder is unexplained. D and trimming were read from the DNA, whereas the V and J calls and clone size are those reported in that table. The sample includes fewer than 130,000 clones, with around two thirds observed a single time. Approximately 3.8% of the sample comes from the top ten.

The receptor's source is a man aged 30 to 45 in good health and CMV-seropositive. The sequencing sample was made of PBMCs. The chain employs TRBV6-5 and TRBJ2-1; the D segment could be TRBD1, given 6 matching bases. CDR3 region: CASRQGSEQFF. The bases are TGTGCCAGCAGACAGGGTAGTGAGCAGTTCTTC.